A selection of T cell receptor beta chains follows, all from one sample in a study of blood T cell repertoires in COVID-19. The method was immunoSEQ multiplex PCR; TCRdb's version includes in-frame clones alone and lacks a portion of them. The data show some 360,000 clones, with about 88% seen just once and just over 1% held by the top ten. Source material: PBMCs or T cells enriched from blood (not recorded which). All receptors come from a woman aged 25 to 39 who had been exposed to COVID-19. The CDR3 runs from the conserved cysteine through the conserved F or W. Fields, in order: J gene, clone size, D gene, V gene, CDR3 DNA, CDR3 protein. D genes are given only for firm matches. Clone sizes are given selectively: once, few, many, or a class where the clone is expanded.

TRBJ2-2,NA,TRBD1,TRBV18,TGTGCCAGCTCACCAAGGACAGGGGACACCGGGGAGCTGTTTTTT,CASSPRTGDTGELFF
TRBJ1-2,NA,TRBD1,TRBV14,TGTGCCAGCAGCCAAGTGGCAGGGGGCGAAATTTCCTATGGCTACACCTTC,CASSQVAGGEISYGYTF
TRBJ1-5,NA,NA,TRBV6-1,TGTGCCAGCAGTGAAGCGCCGTGGGGCCAGCCCCAGCATTTT,CASSEAPWGQPQHF
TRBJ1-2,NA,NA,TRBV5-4,TGTGCCAGCAGCTTTGAGCGGACCGGGGGCTACACCTTC,CASSFERTGGYTF
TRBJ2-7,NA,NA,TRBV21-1,TGTGCCACCTGGACAGACGATAAACCCTACGAGCAGTACTTC,CATWTDDKPYEQYF
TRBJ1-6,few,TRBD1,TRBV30,TGTGCCTGGAGTCCCCTCGCCGGGACAGGGACGTCACCCCTCCACTTT,CAWSPLAGTGTSPLHF
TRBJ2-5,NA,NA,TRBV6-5,TGTGCCAGCAGGCCCGGACAGATGAGTCGGACCCAGTACTTC,CASRPGQMSRTQYF
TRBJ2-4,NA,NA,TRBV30,TGTGCCTGGAGAGGGGGGGCAAGGAACATTCAGTACTTC,CAWRGGARNIQYF
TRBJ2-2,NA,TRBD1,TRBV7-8,TGTGCCAGCCCCCGGACAGGGGGCGGTTTCGGGAGTCCCGGGGAGCTGTTTTTT,CASPRTGGGFGSPGELFF
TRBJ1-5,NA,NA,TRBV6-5,TGTGCCAGCAGTCACCTCGGGGATAGCAATCAGCCCCAGCATTTT,CASSHLGDSNQPQHF
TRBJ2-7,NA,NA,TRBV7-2,TGTGCCAGCAGTCAAGAGGCCTACGAGCAGTACTTC,CASSQEAYEQYF
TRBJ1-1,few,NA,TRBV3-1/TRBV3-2,TGTGCCGCCTCAGGGGACACTGAAGCTTTCTTT,CAASGDTEAFF
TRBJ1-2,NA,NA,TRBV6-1,TGTGCCAGCAGTGAATCCATTTTTCATGGCTACACCTTC,CASSESIFHGYTF
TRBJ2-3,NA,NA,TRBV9,TGTGCCAGCAGCTTGGAGGGCGGTCATACGCAGTATTTT,CASSLEGGHTQYF
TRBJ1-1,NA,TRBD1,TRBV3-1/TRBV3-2,TGTGCCAGCAGCCGAATGACAGGGATGAACACTGAAGCTTTCTTT,CASSRMTGMNTEAFF